Sequencing of this T cell receptor (beta chain) was carried out in a study of blood T cell repertoires in COVID-19. J lost 7 bases, V lost 5 bases, and 8 bases had no gene match. This CDR3 spans 14 amino acids. Germline loops: CDR1 MNHEY, CDR2 SMNVEV (reference sequence). Repertoires were generated with immunoSEQ multiplex PCR, while TCRdb's copy carries only in-frame clones and drops some. The sample comprises fewer than 500,000 clones, around 91% of which are singletons, and 1.1% rests with the top ten. Material: PBMCs or T cells enriched from blood (not recorded which). The chain has TRBV27 and TRBJ1-5; 7 nucleotides line up with TRBD1. The clonotype originates from a man under 40 who had recovered from COVID-19. DNA of the CDR3: TGTGCCAGCAGTCCAACAGGGGTAGGGCAGCCCCAGCATTTT. This codes for CASSPTGVGQPQHF.